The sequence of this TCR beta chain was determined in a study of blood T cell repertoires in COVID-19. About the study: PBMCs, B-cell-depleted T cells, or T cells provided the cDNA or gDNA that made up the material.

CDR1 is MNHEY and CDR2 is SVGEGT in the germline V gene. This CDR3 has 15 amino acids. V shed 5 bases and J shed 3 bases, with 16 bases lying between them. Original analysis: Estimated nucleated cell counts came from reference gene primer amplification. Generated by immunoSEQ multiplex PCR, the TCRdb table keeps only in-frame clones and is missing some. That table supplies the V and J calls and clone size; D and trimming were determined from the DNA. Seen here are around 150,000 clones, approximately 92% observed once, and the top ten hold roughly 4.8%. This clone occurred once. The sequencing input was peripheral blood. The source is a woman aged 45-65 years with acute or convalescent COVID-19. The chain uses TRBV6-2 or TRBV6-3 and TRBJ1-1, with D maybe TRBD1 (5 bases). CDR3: CASSSDRGKDTEAFF. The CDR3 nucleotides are TGTGCCAGCAGTAGCGACCGGGGGAAGGACACTGAAGCTTTCTTT.